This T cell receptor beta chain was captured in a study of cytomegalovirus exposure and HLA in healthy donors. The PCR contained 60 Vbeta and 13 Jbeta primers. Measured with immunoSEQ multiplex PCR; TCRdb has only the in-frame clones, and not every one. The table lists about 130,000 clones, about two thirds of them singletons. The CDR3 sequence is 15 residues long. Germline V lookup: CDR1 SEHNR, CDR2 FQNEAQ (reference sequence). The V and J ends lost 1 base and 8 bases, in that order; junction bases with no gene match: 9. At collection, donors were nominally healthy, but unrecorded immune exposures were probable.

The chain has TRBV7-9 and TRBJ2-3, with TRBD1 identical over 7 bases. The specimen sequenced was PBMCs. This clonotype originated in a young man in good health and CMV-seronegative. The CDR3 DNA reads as TGTGCCAGCAGCTTAGGGCGGACAGGAGACATTACGCAGTATTTT. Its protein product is CASSLGRTGDITQYF. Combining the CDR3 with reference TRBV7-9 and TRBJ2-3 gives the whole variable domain DTGVSQNPRHKITKRGQNVTFRCDPISEHNRLYWYRQTLGQGPEFLTYFQNEAQLEKSRLLSDRFSAERPKGSFSTLEIQRTEQGDSAMYLCASSLGRTGDITQYFGPGTRLTVL.